One T cell receptor beta chain is described in this entry. The antigen is undetermined. This sample was taken from a study of T cell repertoires in cytomegalovirus infection. Study as a whole: It was recently identified HLA-C-restricted and well-studied HLA-B-restricted CMV epitopes that the study used.

A single record per CDR3 protein comes from TCRdb applying MiXCR to the reads. The profile shows about a million distinct CDR3 sequences, around 32% of them singletons. The CDR3 contains 14 residues. Looked up from germline, CDR1 is MNHEY and CDR2 is SMNVEV (reference sequence). Trimming removed 8 bases at V and 8 bases at J, with 21 bases between. This receptor was identified in a human donor in good health (CMV status not recorded). Some clones in this sample may be carry-over from other donors' samples. The source material was cultured CD8+ T cells from PBMCs, sampled from culture after CMV antigen stimulation. The V call is TRBV27, the J call TRBJ1-1; D unresolved. CDR3 region: CASRTGVMGGEAFF. The CDR3 DNA is TGTGCCAGCCGAACTGGGGTCATGGGAGGAGAAGCTTTCTTT.